The clone carrying this T cell receptor beta chain appeared once. No antigen is known for it. Using immunoSEQ multiplex PCR, the repertoire was profiled, and TCRdb retains in-frame clones only, with some absent. The sample comprises tens of thousands of clones, roughly 80% of which are singletons, and over 6.5% rests with the top ten. These data come from a study of T cell responses to AZD1222 COVID-19 vaccine. Findings and caveats of the study: With dominance at 160-218 and 743-854, vaccine-associated CD4 TCRs spanned spike. Samples come after the peak T cell response, not at day 14. Donors, mostly white British, included more females; clonal diversity was possibly underestimated. Nearly half of spike-specific TCRs reportedly target unmutated variant regions.

Trimming stripped 1 base from V and 3 bases from J, with 8 bases between. Germline lookup yields CDR1 LGHDT and CDR2 YNNKEL (reference sequence). The CDR3 contains 14 residues. Material: peripheral blood, obtained on day 0 of AZD1222 vaccination. The chain employs TRBV3-1 (or the pseudogene TRBV3-2) and TRBJ2-3; a weak D match, TRBD2 (5 bases). This TCR came from an adult in good health. The CDR3 spells CASSQAPGTDTQYF. CDR3 nucleotide sequence: TGTGCCAGCAGCCAAGCCCCGGGGACAGATACGCAGTATTTT.